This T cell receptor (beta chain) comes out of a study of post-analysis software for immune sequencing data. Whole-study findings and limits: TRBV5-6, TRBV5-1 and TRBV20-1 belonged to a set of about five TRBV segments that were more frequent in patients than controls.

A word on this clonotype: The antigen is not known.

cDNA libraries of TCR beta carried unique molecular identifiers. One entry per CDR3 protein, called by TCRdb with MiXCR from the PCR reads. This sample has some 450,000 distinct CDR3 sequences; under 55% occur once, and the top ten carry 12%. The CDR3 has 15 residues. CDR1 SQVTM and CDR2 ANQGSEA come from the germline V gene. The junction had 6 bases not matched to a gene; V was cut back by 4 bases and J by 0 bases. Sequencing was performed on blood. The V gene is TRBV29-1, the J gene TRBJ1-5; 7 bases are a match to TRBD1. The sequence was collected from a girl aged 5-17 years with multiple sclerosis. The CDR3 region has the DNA TGCAGCGTTGGTACCGGGACAGATAGCAATCAGCCCCAGCATTTT. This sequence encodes CSVGTGTDSNQPQHF.